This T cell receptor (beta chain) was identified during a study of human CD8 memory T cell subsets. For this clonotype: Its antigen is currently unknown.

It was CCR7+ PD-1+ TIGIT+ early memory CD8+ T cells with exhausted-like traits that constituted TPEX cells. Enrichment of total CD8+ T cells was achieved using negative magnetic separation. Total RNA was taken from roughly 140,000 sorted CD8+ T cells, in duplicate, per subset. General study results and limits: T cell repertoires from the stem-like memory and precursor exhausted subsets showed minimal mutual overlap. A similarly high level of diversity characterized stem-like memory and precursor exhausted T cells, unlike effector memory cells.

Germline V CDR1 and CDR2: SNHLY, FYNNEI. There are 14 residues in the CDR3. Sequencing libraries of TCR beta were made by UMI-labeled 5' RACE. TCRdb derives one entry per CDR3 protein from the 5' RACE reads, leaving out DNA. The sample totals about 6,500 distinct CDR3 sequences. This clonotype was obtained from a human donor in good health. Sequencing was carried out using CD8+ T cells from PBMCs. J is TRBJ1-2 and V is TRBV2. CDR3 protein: CASSDDTGPSGYTF.